Below, 20 T cell receptor beta chains from the same sample are listed, as sequenced in a study of blood T cell repertoires in COVID-19. This table comes from immunoSEQ multiplex PCR, and its TCRdb copy is limited to in-frame clones, with some not included. The data contain roughly 78,000 clones, around nine tenths of them singletons. The sequenced material came from peripheral blood. The source of these receptors is a woman aged 60 to 75 with acute or convalescent COVID-19.

V is TRBV6-2 or TRBV6-3 and J is TRBJ2-7, with D perhaps matching TRBD2 (6 bases). From germline, CDR1 is MNHEY and CDR2 SVGEGT. Trimming left V 5 bases short and J 7 bases short, with 15 bases between. The length of the CDR3 is 13 residues. CDR3: CASSLRGRGEQYF. CDR3 bases: TGTGCCAGCAGTCTCCGGGGCCGGGGGGAGCAGTACTTC.

The gene calls are TRBV4-1 and TRBJ2-3, with D tentatively TRBD1 (5 bases). The V end lost 2 bases, the J end lost 2 bases, and 17 bases lay between the germline ends. Germline CDR1 MGHRA, CDR2 YSYEKL. The CDR3 sequence is 17 residues long. In DNA form, the CDR3 reads TGCGCCAGCAGCCAAAAGGGGCTCTCAGAGACCACAGATACGCAGTATTTT. This encodes CASSQKGLSETTDTQYF.

The chain employs TRBV5-1 and TRBJ1-2, with D hard to call. CDR3 length equals 12 residues. Trimming left V 4 bases short and J 6 bases short, with 10 bases between. Germline CDR1 SGHRS, CDR2 YFSETQ. The CDR3 coding sequence is TGCGCCAGCAGCACATATCAGGATGGCTACACCTTC. Residues: CASSTYQDGYTF.

The chain is built from TRBV7-9 and TRBJ1-2; a possible D gene is TRBD1 (6 bases). The CDR3 loop spans 16 amino acids. Per the germline V gene, CDR1 is SEHNR and CDR2 is FQNEAQ (reference sequence). Trimming took 5 bases from V and 4 from J, leaving 20 bases between them. The CDR3 sequence: CASSAATMDSFYGYTF. The CDR3 DNA follows: TGTGCCAGCAGCGCCGCCACTATGGACAGCTTCTATGGCTACACCTTC.

This clone was recorded a few times. The chain carries TRBV2 and TRBJ1-4, with D possibly matching TRBD1 (6 bases). Per germline, CDR1 SNHLY and CDR2 FYNNEI. V was clipped by 6 bases and J by 0 bases, with 17 bases between them. There are 17 residues in the CDR3. The CDR3 is CASRTGSSEPTNEKLFF. The CDR3 DNA reads as TGTGCCAGCAGAACAGGGTCTTCCGAACCAACTAATGAAAAACTGTTTTTT.

This clone was seen only once. The chain combines TRBV3-1 (or the pseudogene TRBV3-2) with TRBJ2-1; D perhaps matches TRBD2 (6 bases). CDR3 length equals 14 residues. V was clipped by 1 base and J by 5 bases, with 9 bases between them. The germline V gene encodes CDR1 LGHDT and CDR2 YNNKEL (reference sequence). The CDR3, as DNA: TGTGCCAGCAGCCAAGTTGCGGGACACAATGAGCAGTTCTTC. Protein sequence: CASSQVAGHNEQFF.

About this clone: Other DNA sequences of this sample code for an identical CDR3. The V gene is TRBV5-5, the J gene TRBJ1-3; tentative D call: TRBD1 (5 bases). Germline V gene sequence: CDR1 SGHKS, CDR2 YYEKEE (reference sequence). The V end lost 4 bases, the J end lost 0 bases, and 14 bases lay between the germline ends. There are 16 residues in the CDR3. The CDR3 nucleotides are TGTGCCAGCAGCCTCAGCACAGGAAGCTCTGGAAACACCATATATTTT. Amino acid sequence: CASSLSTGSSGNTIYF.

The chain links TRBV6-5 to TRBJ2-1; 7 positions agree with TRBD1. The CDR3 is 13 amino acids. V lost 6 bases, J lost 9 bases, and 8 bases stayed unmatched. Germline V gene lookup returns CDR1 MNHEY and CDR2 SVGAGI. This CDR3 reads CASRPTGDGEQFF. The DNA for the CDR3 is TGTGCCAGCAGACCAACAGGGGACGGTGAGCAGTTCTTC.

The gene calls are TRBV11-2 and TRBJ2-7; 11 positions match TRBD1. This CDR3 has 14 residues. CDR1 is SGHAT, CDR2 FQNNGV, per germline. The trim removed 4 bases at V and 2 bases at J, leaving 1 base unmatched. The CDR3 nucleotides are TGTGCCAGCAGCTGGGGACAGGGGGCCTACGAGCAGTACTTC. As protein: CASSWGQGAYEQYF.

This clone has only one observation. The rearrangement links TRBV6-1 to TRBJ2-1; D might be TRBD1 (6 bases). The CDR3 loop spans 15 amino acids. Trimming took off 2 bases at V and 3 bases at J, with 11 bases between the two ends. CDR1 and CDR2 (germline): MNHNS, SASEGT. This chain's CDR3 is CASSESRGSYNEQFF. The CDR3 nucleotides are TGTGCCAGCAGTGAAAGTAGGGGGAGCTACAATGAGCAGTTCTTC.

V is TRBV5-1 and J is TRBJ1-5; the D is unclear. The CDR3 sequence is 13 residues long. Looked up from germline, CDR1 is SGHRS and CDR2 is YFSETQ. Trimming pared 0 bases from V and 4 bases from J, leaving 5 bases between. CDR3 nucleotide sequence: TGCGCCAGCAGCTTGGACAAGAATCAGCCCCAGCATTTT. Translated: CASSLDKNQPQHF.

The chain's CDR3 is CASSGRDRNTNYGYTF. The CDR3 DNA sequence: TGTGCCAGCAGCGGAAGGGACAGGAACACTAACTATGGCTACACCTTC. V is TRBV7-2 and J is TRBJ1-2; 8 bases are shared with TRBD1. Germline V lookup: CDR1 SGHTA, CDR2 FQGNSA. This CDR3 is 16 amino acids long. J gave up 0 bases and V 5 bases, and 8 bases lay outside the gene matches.

CDR3 loop: CAWSRGHQETQYF. The DNA for the CDR3 is TGTGCCTGGAGTAGGGGCCACCAAGAGACCCAGTACTTC. The rearrangement uses TRBV30 and TRBJ2-5; possibly TRBD1 for D (5 bases). Germline V gene sequence: CDR1 GTSNPN, CDR2 SVGIG (reference sequence). The CDR3 runs 13 residues. V was cut by 2 bases and J by 0 bases, with 7 bases left in between.

V usage is TRBV3-1 (or the pseudogene TRBV3-2) and J usage is TRBJ1-1, with TRBD1 matching 7 bases. Germline-derived CDR1 and CDR2 are LGHDT and YNNKEL (reference sequence). This CDR3 comprises 16 residues. V lost 1 base and J lost 10; bases outside the gene matches: 15. The CDR3 DNA reads as TGTGCCAGCAGCCAAGTGGGGGTACAACAGGGGCTGGGAGCTTTCTTT. It specifies CASSQVGVQQGLGAFF.

As DNA, the CDR3 is TGTGCCAGCTCACCCCCTGGACTAGCCGCCGCTGCCATTCAGTACTTC. Translated: CASSPPGLAAAAIQYF. The chain links TRBV18 to TRBJ2-4; the match to TRBD2 covers 8 bases. Trimming removed 3 bases from V and 9 bases from J; junction bases left unmatched: 13. The CDR3 totals 16 residues. CDR1 is KGHSH and CDR2 is LQKENI in the germline V gene.

This clone was found once. V is TRBV28 and J is TRBJ1-1; D unclear. Germline V gene sequence: CDR1 MDHEN, CDR2 SYDVKM. With 7 bases removed from V and 3 bases from J, the gap between germline ends came to 15 bases. The CDR3 runs 14 residues. The CDR3 bases are TGTGCCAGCATTGGCCCCACTCGGGACACTGAAGCTTTCTTT. Translated, it gives CASIGPTRDTEAFF.

This chain joins TRBV15 and TRBJ1-5; D remains unclear. The germline gives CDR1 LNHNV, CDR2 YYDKDF (reference sequence). There are 17 residues in the CDR3. With 0 bases removed from V and 0 bases from J, the gap between germline ends came to 12 bases. The CDR3, as DNA: TGTGCCACCAGCAGAGATCGGGTAGTGACTAGCAATCAGCCCCAGCATTTT. Translation: CATSRDRVVTSNQPQHF.

V usage is TRBV5-6 and J usage is TRBJ1-5; D ambiguous. The germline V gene has CDR1 SGHDT and CDR2 YYEEEE. Trimming stripped 7 bases from V and 4 bases from J, with 12 bases between. The CDR3 totals 13 residues. The CDR3 loop is CASSWEGNQPQHF. CDR3 nucleotide sequence: TGTGCCAGCTCTTGGGAGGGAAATCAGCCCCAGCATTTT.

J is TRBJ2-2 and V is TRBV4-3, with D unresolved. This CDR3 has 16 amino acids. In germline, CDR1 is LGHNA, CDR2 YSLEER. Trimming stripped 0 bases from V and 1 base from J, with 9 bases between. CDR3 nucleotide sequence: TGCGCCAGCAGCCAAGAGGCCGACTTGAACACCGGGGAGCTGTTTTTT. Translation: CASSQEADLNTGELFF.

V usage is TRBV18 and J usage is TRBJ1-4; D might be TRBD1 (6 bases). Germline-derived CDR1 and CDR2 are KGHSH and LQKENI. Trimming stripped 1 base from V and 0 bases from J, with 9 bases between. The CDR3 spans 16 residues. CDR3 bases: TGTGCCAGCTCACCACGCAACAGGGCAACTAATGAAAAACTGTTTTTT. Translated: CASSPRNRATNEKLFF.